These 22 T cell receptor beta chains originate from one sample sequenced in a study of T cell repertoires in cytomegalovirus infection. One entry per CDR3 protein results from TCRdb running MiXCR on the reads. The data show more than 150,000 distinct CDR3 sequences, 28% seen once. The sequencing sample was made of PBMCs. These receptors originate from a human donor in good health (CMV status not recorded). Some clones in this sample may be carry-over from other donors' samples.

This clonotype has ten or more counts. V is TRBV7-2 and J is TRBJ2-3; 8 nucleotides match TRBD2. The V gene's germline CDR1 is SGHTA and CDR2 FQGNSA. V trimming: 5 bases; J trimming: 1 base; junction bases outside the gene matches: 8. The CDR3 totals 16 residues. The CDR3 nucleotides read TGTGCCAGCAGCCCCACAAGCGGGGGAGGCACAGATACGCAGTATTTT. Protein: CASSPTSGGGTDTQYF.

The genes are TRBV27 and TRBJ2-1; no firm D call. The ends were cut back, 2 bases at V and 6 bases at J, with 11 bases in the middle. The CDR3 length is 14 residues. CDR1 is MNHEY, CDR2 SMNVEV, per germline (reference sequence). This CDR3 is CASSLDGTANEQFF. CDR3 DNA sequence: TGTGCCAGCAGTTTAGATGGAACCGCCAATGAGCAGTTCTTC.

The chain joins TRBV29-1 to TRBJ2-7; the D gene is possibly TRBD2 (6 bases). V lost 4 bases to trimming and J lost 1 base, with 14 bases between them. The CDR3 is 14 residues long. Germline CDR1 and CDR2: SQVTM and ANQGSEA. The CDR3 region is CSVGGGRLSYEQYF. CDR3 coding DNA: TGCAGCGTTGGGGGAGGACGGCTTTCCTACGAGCAGTACTTC.

The CDR3 reads CASSLQGAEGYGYTF. For the CDR3, the DNA is TGTGCCAGCAGTTTACAGGGAGCAGAGGGTTATGGCTACACCTTC. This rearrangement joins TRBV12-3 or TRBV12-4 to TRBJ1-2; the D gene is possibly TRBD1 (5 bases). V was clipped by 2 bases and J by 5 bases, with 15 bases between them. The CDR3 extends over 15 amino acids.

In DNA, the CDR3 is TGTGCCATCAGTGGGGCGGAGGGATTCACAGATACGCAGTATTTT. This encodes CAISGAEGFTDTQYF. The J gene is TRBJ2-3, the V gene TRBV10-3, with a possible D match to TRBD2 (6 bases). Germline assignment: CDR1 ENHRY and CDR2 SYGVKD. The CDR3 extends over 15 amino acids. V shed 4 bases and J shed 2 bases, with 13 bases lying between them.

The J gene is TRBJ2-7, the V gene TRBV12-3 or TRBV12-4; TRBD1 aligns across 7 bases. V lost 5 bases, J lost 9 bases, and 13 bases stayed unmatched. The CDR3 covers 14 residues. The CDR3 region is CASSRETGPERQYF. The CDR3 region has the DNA TGTGCCAGCAGTAGGGAGACAGGGCCCGAGAGGCAGTACTTC.

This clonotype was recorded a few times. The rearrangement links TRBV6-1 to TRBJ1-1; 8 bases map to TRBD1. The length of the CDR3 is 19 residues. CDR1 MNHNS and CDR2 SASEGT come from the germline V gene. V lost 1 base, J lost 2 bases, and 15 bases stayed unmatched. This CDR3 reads CASSEEKSLTGQENTEAFF. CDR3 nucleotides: TGTGCCAGCAGTGAAGAAAAGTCCCTGACGGGACAGGAAAACACTGAAGCTTTCTTT.

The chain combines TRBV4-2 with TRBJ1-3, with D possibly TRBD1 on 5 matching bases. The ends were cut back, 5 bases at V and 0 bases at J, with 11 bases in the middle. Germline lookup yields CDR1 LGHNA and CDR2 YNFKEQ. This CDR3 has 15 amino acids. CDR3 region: CASSFDRNSGNTIYF. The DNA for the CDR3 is TGTGCCAGCAGCTTTGACAGAAACTCTGGAAACACCATATATTTT.

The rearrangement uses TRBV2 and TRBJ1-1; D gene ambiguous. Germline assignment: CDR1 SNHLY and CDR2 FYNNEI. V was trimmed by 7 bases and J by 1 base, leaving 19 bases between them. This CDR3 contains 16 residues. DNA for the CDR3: TGTGCCAGCACCGAAGGTAGAAGAAGCCAGAACACTGAAGCTTTCTTT. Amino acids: CASTEGRRSQNTEAFF.

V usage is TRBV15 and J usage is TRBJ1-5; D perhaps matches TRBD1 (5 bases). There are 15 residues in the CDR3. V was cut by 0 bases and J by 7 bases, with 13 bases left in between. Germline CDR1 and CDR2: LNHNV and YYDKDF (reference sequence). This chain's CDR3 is CATSRDKWGGQPQHF. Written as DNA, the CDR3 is TGTGCCACCAGCAGAGATAAATGGGGCGGACAGCCCCAGCATTTT.

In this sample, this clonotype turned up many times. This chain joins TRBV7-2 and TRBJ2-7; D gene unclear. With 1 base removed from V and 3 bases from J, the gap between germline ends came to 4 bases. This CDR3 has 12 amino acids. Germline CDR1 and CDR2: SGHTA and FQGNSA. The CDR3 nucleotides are TGTGCCAGCAGCTTAGGATTCTACGAGCAGTACTTC. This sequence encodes CASSLGFYEQYF.

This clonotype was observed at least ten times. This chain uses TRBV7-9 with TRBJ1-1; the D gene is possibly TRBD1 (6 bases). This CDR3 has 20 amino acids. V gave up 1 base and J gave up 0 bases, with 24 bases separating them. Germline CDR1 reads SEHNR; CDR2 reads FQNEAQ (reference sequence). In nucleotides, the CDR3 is TGTGCCAGCAGCTTAGAGGGCTTTACAGGGCCCACAACTTTGAACACTGAAGCTTTCTTT. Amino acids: CASSLEGFTGPTTLNTEAFF.

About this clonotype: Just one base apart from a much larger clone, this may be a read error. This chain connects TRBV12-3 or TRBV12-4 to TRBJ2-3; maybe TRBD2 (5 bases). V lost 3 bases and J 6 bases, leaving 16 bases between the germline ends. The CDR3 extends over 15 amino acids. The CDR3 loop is CASSFGAVELDTQYF. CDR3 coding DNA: TGTGCCAGCAGTTTCGGAGCGGTGGAGCTCGATACGCAGTATTTT.

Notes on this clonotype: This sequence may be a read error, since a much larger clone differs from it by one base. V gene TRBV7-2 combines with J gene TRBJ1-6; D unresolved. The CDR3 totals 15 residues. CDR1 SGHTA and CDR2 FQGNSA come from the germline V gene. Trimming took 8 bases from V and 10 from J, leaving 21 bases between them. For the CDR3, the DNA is TGTGCCAGCGGCCCCCGAGAGGGTCGGGAATCACCCCTCCACTTT. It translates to CASGPREGRESPLHF.

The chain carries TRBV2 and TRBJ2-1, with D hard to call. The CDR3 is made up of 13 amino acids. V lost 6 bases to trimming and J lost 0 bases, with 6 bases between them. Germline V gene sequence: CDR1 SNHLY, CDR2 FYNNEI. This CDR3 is CASRAPSYNEQFF. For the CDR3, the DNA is TGTGCCAGCAGAGCCCCCTCCTACAATGAGCAGTTCTTC.

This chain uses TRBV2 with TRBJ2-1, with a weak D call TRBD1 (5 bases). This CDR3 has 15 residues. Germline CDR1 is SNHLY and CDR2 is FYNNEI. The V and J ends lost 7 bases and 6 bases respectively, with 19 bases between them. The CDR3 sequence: CASTQAKGRANEQFF. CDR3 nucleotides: TGTGCCAGCACCCAGGCTAAGGGGCGAGCCAATGAGCAGTTCTTC.

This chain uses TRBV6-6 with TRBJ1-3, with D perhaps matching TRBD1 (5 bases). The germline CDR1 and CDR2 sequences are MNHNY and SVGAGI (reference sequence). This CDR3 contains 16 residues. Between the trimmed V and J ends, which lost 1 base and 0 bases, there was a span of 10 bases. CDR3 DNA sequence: TGTGCCAGCAGTTACTTAGGGACGGCCTCTGGAAACACCATATATTTT. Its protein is CASSYLGTASGNTIYF.

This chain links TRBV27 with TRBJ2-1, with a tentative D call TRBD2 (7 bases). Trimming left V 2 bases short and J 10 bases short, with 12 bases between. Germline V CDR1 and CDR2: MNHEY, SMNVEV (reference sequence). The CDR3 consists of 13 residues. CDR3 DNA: TGTGCCAGCAGTTTAGGGGGGGGCGGGGAGCAGTTCTTC. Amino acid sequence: CASSLGGGGEQFF.

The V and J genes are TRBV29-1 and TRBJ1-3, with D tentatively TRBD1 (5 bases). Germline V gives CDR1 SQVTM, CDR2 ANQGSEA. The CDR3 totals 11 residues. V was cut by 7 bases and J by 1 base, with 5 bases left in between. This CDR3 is CSGGSGNTIYF. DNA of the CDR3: TGCAGCGGGGGGTCTGGAAACACCATATATTTT.

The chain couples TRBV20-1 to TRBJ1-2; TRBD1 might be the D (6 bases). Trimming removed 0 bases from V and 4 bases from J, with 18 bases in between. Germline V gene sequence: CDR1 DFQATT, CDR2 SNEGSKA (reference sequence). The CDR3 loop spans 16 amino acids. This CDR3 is CSAREPPGARGYGYTF. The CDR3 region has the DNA TGCAGTGCTAGAGAACCCCCAGGGGCTAGAGGCTATGGCTACACCTTC.

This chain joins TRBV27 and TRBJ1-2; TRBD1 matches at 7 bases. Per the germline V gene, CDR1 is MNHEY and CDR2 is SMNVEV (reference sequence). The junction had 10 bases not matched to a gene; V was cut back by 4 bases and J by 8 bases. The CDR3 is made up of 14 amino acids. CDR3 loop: CASSSLRQGKGYTF. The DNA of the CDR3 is TGTGCCAGCAGTTCTTTGAGACAGGGTAAAGGCTACACCTTC.

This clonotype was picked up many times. In DNA, the CDR3 is TGTGCCAGCAGCCCTTTGTTTACAGGGAGGGACTATGGCTACACCTTC. Translating it yields CASSPLFTGRDYGYTF. This chain connects TRBV7-8 to TRBJ1-2, with D possibly matching TRBD1 (6 bases). CDR3 length equals 16 residues. Trimming removed 5 bases at V and 3 bases at J, with 19 bases between. Per the germline V gene, CDR1 is SGHVS and CDR2 is FQNEAQ.